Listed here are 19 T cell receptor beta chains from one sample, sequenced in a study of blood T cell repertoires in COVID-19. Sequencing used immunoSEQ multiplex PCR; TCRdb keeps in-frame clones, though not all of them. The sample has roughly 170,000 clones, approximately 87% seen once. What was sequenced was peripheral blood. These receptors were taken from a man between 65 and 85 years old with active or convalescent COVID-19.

CDR3 DNA: TGCAGTGCTAGCTCTCCCCTTAAAGCTTTCTTT. Translation: CSASSPLKAFF. The chain employs TRBV20-1 and TRBJ1-1; the D is unclear. This CDR3 has 11 amino acids. Germline V gene sequence: CDR1 DFQATT, CDR2 SNEGSKA (reference sequence). V was trimmed by 3 bases and J by 9 bases, leaving 11 bases between them.

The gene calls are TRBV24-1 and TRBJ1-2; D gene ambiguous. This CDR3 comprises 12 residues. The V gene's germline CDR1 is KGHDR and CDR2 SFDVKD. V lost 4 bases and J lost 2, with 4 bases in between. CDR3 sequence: CATSEQNYGYTF. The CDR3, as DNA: TGTGCCACCAGTGAACAGAACTATGGCTACACCTTC.

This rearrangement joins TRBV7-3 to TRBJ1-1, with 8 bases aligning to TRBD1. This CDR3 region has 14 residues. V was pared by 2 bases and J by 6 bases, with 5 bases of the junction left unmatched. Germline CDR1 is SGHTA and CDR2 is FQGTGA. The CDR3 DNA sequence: TGTGCCAGCAGCTTACAGGGGGCAGCGGCTGAAGCTTTCTTT. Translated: CASSLQGAAAEAFF. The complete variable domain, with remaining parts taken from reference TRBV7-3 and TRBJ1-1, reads GAGVSQTPSNKVTEKGKYVELRCDPISGHTALYWYRQSLGQGPEFLIYFQGTGAADDSGLPNDRFFAVRPEGSVSTLKIQRTERGDSAVYLCASSLQGAAAEAFFGQGTRLTVV.

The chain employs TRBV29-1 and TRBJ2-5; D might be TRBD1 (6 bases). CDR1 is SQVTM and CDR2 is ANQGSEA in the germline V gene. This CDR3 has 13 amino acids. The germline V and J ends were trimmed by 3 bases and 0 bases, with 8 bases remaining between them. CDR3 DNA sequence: TGCAGCGTTGAGAGGGGGTACCAAGAGACCCAGTACTTC. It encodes CSVERGYQETQYF.

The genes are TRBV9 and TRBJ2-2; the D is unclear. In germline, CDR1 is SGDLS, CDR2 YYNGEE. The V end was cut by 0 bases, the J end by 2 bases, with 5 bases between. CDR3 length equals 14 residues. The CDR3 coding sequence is TGTGCCAGCAGCGTAGATATTAACACCGGGGAGCTGTTTTTT. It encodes CASSVDINTGELFF.

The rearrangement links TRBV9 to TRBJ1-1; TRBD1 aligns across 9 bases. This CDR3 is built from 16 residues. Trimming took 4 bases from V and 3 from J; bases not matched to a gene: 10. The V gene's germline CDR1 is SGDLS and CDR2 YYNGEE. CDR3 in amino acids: CASSISARQGDTEAFF. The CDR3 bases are TGTGCCAGCAGCATATCCGCGCGACAGGGGGACACTGAAGCTTTCTTT. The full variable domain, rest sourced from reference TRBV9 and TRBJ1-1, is DSGVTQTPKHLITATGQRVTLRCSPRSGDLSVYWYQQSLDQGLQFLIQYYNGEERAKGNILERFSAQQFPDLHSELNLSSLELGDSALYFCASSISARQGDTEAFFGQGTRLTVV.

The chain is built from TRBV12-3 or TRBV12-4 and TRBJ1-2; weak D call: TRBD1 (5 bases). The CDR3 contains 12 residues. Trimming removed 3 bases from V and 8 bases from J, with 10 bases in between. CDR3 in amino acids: CASSFRARGYTF. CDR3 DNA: TGTGCCAGCAGTTTCAGGGCGAGGGGCTACACCTTC.

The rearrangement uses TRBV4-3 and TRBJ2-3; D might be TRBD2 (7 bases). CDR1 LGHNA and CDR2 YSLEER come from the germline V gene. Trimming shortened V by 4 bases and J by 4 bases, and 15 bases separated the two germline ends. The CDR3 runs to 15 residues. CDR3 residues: CASSPLGGAPDTQYF. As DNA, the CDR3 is TGCGCCAGCAGCCCCTTAGGGGGGGCCCCAGATACGCAGTATTTT.

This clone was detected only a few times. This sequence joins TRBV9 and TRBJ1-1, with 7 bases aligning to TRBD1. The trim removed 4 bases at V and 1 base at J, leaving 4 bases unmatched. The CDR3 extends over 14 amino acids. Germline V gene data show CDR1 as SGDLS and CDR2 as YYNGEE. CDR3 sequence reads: CASSPHRGNTEAFF. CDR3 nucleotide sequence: TGTGCCAGCAGCCCACACAGGGGGAACACTGAAGCTTTCTTT.

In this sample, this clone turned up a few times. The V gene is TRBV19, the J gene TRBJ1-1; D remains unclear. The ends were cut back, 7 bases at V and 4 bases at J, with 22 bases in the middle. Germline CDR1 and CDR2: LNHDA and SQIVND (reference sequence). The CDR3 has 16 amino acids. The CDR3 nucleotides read TGTGCCAGTAACAGCGGGCGACGAATAACGGGCACTGAAGCTTTCTTT. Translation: CASNSGRRITGTEAFF.

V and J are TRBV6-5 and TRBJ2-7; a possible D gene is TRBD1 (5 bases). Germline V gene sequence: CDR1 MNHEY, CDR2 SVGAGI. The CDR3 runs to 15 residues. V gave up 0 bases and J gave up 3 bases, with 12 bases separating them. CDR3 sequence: CASSYSPTENYEQYF. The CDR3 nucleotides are TGTGCCAGCAGTTACTCCCCGACAGAGAACTACGAGCAGTACTTC.

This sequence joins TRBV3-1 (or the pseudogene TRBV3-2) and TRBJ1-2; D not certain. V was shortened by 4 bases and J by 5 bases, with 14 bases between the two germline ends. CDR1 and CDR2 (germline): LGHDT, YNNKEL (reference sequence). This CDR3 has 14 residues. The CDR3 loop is CASSPTERPYGYTF. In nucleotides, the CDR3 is TGTGCCAGCAGCCCCACGGAGAGGCCATATGGCTACACCTTC.

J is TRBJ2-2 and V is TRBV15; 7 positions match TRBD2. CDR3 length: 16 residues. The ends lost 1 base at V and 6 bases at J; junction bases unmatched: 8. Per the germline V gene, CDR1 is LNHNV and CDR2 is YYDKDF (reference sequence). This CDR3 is CATSRVWEGLPGELFF. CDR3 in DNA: TGTGCCACCAGCAGAGTGTGGGAGGGATTGCCCGGGGAGCTGTTTTTT.

This CDR3 reads CASRAPGQFNYGYTF. CDR3 sequence (DNA): TGTGCCAGCAGGGCCCCGGGACAATTTAACTATGGCTACACCTTC. The V gene is TRBV28, the J gene TRBJ1-2; D is perhaps TRBD1 (6 bases). V was trimmed by 6 bases and J by 1 base, leaving 15 bases between them. The CDR3 length is 15 residues. Germline lookup yields CDR1 MDHEN and CDR2 SYDVKM.

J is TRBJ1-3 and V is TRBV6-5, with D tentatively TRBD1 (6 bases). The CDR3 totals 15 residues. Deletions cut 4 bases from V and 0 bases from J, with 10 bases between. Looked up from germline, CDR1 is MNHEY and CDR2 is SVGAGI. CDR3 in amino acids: CASSSDRFSGNTIYF. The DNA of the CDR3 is TGTGCCAGCAGTTCCGACAGGTTCTCTGGAAACACCATATATTTT.

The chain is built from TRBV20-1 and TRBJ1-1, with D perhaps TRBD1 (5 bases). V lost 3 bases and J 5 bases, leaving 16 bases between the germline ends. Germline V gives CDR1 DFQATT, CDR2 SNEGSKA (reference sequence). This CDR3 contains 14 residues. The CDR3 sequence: CSASLLTRGTEAFF. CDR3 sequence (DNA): TGCAGTGCTAGTCTCTTAACCCGGGGGACTGAAGCTTTCTTT.

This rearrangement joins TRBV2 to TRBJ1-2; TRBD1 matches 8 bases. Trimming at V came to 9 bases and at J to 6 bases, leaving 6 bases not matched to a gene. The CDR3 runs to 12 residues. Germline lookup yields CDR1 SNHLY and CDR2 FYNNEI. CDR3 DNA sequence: TGTGCCAGTCAAGGGACAGGCGATGGCTACACCTTC. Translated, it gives CASQGTGDGYTF.

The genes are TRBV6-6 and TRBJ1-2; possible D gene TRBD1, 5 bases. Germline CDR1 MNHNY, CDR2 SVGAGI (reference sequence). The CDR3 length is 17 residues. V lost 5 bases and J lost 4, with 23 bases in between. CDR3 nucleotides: TGTGCCAGCAGTCCATGGGGGGAGGTGGGGCCGGGCTATGGCTACACCTTC. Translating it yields CASSPWGEVGPGYGYTF.

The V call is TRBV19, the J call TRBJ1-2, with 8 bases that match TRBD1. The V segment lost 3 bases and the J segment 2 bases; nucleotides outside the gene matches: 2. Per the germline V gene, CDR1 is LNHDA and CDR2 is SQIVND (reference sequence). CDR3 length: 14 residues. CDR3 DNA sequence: TGTGCCAGTAGTATTCGACAGGGGAACTATGGCTACACCTTC. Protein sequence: CASSIRQGNYGYTF.